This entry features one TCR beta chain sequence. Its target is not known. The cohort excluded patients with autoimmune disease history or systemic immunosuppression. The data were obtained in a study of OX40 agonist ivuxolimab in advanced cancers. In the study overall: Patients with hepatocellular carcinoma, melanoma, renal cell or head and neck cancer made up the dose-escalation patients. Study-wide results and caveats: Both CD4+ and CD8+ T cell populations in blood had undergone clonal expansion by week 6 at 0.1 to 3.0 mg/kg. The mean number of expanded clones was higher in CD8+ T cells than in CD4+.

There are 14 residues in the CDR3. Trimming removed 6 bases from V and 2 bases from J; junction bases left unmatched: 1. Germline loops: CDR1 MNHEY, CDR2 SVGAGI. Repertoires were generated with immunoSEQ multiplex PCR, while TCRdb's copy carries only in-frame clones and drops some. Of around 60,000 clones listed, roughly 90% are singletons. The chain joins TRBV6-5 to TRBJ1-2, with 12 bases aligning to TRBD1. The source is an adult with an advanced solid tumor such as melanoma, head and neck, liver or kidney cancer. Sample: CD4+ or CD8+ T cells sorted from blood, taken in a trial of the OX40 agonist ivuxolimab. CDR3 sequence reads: CASRGTGGNYGYTF. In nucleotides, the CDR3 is TGTGCCAGCAGGGGGACAGGGGGCAACTATGGCTACACCTTC.